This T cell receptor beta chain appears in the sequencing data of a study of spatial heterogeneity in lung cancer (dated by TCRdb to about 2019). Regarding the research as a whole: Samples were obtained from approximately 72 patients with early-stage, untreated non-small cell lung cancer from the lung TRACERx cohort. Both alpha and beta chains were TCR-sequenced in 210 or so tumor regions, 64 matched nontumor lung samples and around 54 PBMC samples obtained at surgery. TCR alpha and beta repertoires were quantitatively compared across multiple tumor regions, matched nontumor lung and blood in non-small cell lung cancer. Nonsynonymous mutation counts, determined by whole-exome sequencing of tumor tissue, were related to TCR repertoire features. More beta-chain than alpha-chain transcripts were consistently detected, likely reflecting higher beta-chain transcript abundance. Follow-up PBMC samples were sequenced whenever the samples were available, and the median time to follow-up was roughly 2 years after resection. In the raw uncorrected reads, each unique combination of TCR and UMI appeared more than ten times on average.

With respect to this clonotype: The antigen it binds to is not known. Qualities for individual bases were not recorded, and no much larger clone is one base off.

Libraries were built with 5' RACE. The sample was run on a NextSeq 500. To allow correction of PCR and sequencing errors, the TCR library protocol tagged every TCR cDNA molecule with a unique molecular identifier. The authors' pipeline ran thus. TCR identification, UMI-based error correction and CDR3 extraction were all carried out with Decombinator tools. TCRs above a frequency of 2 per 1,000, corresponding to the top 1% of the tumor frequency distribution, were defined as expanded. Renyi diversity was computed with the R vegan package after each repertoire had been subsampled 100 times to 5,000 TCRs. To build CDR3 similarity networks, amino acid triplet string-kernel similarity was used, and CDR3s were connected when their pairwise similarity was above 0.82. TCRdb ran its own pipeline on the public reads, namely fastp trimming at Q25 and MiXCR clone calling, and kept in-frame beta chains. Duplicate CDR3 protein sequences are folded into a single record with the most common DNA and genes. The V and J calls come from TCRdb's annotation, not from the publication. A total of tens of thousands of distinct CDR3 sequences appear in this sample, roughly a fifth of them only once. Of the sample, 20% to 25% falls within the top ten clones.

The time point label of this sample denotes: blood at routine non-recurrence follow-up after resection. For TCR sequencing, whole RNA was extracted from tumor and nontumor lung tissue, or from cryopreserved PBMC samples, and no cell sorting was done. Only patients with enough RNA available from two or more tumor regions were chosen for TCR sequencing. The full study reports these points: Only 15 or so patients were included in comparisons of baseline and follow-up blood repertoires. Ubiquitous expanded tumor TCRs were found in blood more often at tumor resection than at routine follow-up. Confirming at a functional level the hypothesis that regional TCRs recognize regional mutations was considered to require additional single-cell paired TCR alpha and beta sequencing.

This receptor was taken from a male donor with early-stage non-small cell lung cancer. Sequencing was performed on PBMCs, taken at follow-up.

CDR3 loop: CSARDWSGAGKTQYF. The base sequence is TGCAGTGCTAGAGATTGGTCAGGGGCAGGGAAGACCCAGTACTTC. This chain is built from TRBV20-1 and TRBJ2-5, and perhaps TRBD1 as D gene, on 6 matching bases. Per the germline V gene (reference sequence), DFQATT is the CDR1 and SNEGSKA is the CDR2. The CDR3 runs 15 amino acids, cysteine and phenylalanine included. Solely the CDR3 DNA is kept, with 45 bases framed from the first base. The V and J ends are trimmed by 0 bases and 6 bases, leaving 17 bases between them.